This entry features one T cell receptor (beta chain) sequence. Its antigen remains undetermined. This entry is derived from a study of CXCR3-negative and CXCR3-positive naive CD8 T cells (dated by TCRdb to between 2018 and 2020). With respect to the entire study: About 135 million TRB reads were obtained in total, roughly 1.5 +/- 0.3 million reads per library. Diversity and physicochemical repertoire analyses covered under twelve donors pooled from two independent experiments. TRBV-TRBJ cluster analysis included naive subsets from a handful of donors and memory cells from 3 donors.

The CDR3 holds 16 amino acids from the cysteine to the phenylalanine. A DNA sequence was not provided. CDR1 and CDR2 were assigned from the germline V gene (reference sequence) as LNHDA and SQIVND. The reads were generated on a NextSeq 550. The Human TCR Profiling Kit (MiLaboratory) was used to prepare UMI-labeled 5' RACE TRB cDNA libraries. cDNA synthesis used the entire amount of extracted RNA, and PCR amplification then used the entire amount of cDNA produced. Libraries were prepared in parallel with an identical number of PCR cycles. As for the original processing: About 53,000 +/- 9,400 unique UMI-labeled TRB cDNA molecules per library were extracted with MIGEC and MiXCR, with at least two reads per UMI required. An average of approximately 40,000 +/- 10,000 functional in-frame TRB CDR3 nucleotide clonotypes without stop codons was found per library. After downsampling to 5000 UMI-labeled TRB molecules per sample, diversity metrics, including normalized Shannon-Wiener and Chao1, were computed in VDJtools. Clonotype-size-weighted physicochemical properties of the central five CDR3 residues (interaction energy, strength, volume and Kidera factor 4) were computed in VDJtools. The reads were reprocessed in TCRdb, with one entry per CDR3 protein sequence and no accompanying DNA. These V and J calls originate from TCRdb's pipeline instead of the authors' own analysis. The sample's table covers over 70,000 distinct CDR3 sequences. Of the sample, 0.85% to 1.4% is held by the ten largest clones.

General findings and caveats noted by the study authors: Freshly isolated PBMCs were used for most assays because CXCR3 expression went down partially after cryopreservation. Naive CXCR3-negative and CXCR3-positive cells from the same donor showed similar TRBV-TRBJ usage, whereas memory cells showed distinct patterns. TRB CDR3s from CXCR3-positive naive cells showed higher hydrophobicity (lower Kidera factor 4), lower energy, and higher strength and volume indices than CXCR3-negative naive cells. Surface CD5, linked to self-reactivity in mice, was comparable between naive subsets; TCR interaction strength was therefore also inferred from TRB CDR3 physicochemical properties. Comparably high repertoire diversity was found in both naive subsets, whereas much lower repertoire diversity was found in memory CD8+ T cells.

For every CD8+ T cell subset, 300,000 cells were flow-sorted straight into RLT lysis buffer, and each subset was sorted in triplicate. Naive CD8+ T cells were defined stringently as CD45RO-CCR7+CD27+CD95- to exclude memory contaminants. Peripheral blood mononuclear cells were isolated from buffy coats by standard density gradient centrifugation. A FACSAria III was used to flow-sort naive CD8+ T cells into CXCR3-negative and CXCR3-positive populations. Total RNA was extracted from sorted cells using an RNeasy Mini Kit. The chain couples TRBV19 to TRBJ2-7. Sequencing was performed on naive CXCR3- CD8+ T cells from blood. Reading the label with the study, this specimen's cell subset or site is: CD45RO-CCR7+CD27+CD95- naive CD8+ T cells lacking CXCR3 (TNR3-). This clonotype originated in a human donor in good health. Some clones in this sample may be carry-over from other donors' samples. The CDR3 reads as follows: CASSPIPRSSHYEQYF.